This T cell receptor beta chain emerged from a study of blood T cells in healthy people across ages. This clonotype has only a few counts. The antigen remains undetermined. General observations from the study: PBMCs were not sorted, which prevented a conclusive comparison of naive versus antigen-experienced cells.

The second PCR ran about 6 to 12 cycles with a sample-barcoded 5' primer and J-beta primers. One entry per CDR3 protein results from TCRdb running MiXCR on the 5' RACE reads. The sample has hundreds of thousands of distinct CDR3 sequences, approximately 49% seen once. CDR3 length: 13 amino acids. Trimming left V 0 bases short and J 5 bases short, with 7 bases between. Germline assignment: CDR1 LGHNA and CDR2 YSLEER. This chain links TRBV4-3 with TRBJ1-2; D is unresolved. The clonotype comes from an older woman in good health. Sample: blood. The CDR3 region is CASSQEVRYGYTF. The CDR3 nucleotides are TGCGCCAGCAGCCAAGAAGTACGATATGGCTACACCTTC.